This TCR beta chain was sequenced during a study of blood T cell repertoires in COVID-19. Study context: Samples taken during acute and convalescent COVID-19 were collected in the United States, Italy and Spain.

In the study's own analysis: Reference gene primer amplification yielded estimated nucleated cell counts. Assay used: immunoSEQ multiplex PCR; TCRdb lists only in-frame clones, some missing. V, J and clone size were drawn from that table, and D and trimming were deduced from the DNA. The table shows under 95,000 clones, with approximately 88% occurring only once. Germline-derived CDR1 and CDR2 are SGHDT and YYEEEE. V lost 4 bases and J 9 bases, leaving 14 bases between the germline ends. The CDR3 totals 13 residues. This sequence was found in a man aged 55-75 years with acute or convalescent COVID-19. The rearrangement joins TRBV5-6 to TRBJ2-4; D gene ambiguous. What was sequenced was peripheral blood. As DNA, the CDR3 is TGTGCCAGCAGCCACCGACGCAGGATCATTCAGTACTTC. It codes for CASSHRRRIIQYF.